These 8 T cell receptor beta chains originate from one sample sequenced in a study of CD4 T cells in relation to SARS-CoV-2 and coronaviruses. Their specific antigens are unknown. Unexposed donor CD4+ T cells date from about 2011-2018, before the COVID-19 pandemic. Isolation of CD4+ T cells took place after less than 13 days in culture. Sequencing was performed with immunoSEQ multiplex PCR; in TCRdb, only in-frame clones are kept and a portion is missing. In the table there are around 28,000 clones, just under 75% of which are singletons. The specimen sequenced was CD4+ T cells from PBMCs, cultured in vitro. The receptors were sampled from a human donor in good health.

The CDR3 DNA is TGTGCCAGCAGCCCTCGAAGGGACAGCTCTTACGGCTACACCTTC. Protein: CASSPRRDSSYGYTF. The chain uses TRBV25-1 and TRBJ1-2; TRBD1 matches at 7 bases. V lost 6 bases and J lost 8; bases outside the gene matches: 15. The CDR3 is 15 amino acids. From germline, CDR1 is MGHDK and CDR2 SYGVNS.

This clone was recorded a few times. The chain links TRBV3-1 (or the pseudogene TRBV3-2) to TRBJ1-6; D might be TRBD1 (5 bases). CDR3 length equals 15 residues. Trimming took off 4 bases at V and 7 bases at J, with 14 bases between the two ends. Per germline, CDR1 LGHDT and CDR2 YNNKEL (reference sequence). The CDR3 bases are TGTGCCAGCAGCCTAGGAGGGGCCGACAATTCACCCCTCCACTTT. As protein: CASSLGGADNSPLHF.

The rearrangement links TRBV6-5 to TRBJ2-7; unclear D gene. The germline V and J ends were trimmed by 2 bases and 2 bases, with 13 bases remaining between them. Germline V gene data show CDR1 as MNHEY and CDR2 as SVGAGI. The CDR3 runs to 15 residues. As DNA, the CDR3 is TGTGCCAGCAGTTACGAAGCCGGTTTCACCTACGAGCAGTACTTC. Amino acid sequence: CASSYEAGFTYEQYF.

This clone is a singleton in its sample. The chain couples TRBV4-3 to TRBJ1-2, with 9 bases aligning to TRBD1. V gave up 1 base and J gave up 6 bases; unmatched junction bases: 6. Germline lookup yields CDR1 LGHNA and CDR2 YSLEER. The CDR3 consists of 15 residues. The CDR3 region has the DNA TGCGCCAGCAGCCAAGGGGGACAGGGTTTGGATGGCTACACCTTC. Translation gives CASSQGGQGLDGYTF.

The chain employs TRBV5-1 and TRBJ1-2; D is unresolved. V lost 4 bases to trimming and J lost 2 bases, with 9 bases between them. The CDR3 is 13 residues long. Germline-derived CDR1 and CDR2 are SGHRS and YFSETQ. The CDR3 region is CASSGTENYGYTF. CDR3 DNA: TGCGCCAGCAGCGGAACAGAAAACTATGGCTACACCTTC.

This sequence joins TRBV7-9 and TRBJ2-3; D unresolved. The V gene lost 0 bases and the J gene lost 0 bases, with 7 bases spanning the gap. This CDR3 spans 15 amino acids. The germline gives CDR1 SEHNR, CDR2 FQNEAQ (reference sequence). The CDR3 region is CASSLAAHSTDTQYF. CDR3 DNA sequence: TGTGCCAGCAGCTTAGCGGCGCATAGCACAGATACGCAGTATTTT.

The chain couples TRBV6-2 or TRBV6-3 to TRBJ2-7, with a possible D match to TRBD2 (6 bases). In germline, CDR1 is MNHEY, CDR2 SVGEGT. V lost 0 bases, J lost 6 bases, and 15 bases lay in between. The CDR3 extends over 15 amino acids. CDR3 protein: CASSYSEEGISEQYF. The CDR3 DNA sequence: TGTGCCAGCAGTTACTCAGAGGAGGGGATATCCGAGCAGTACTTC.

V and J are TRBV30 and TRBJ2-1, with TRBD2 matching over 15 bases. J gave up 2 bases and V 0 bases, and 14 bases lay outside the gene matches. This CDR3 comprises 21 residues. CDR1 and CDR2 from the germline V gene are GTSNPN and SVGIG (reference sequence). CDR3 DNA sequence: TGTGCCTGGAGTGTCGAACCGATTGGGACTAGCGGGAGGCCCGCCTACAATGAGCAGTTCTTC. This encodes CAWSVEPIGTSGRPAYNEQFF. Combining the CDR3 with reference TRBV30 and TRBJ2-1 gives the whole variable domain SQTIHQWPATLVQPVGSPLSLECTVEGTSNPNLYWYRQAAGRGLQLLFYSVGIGQISSEVPQNLSASRPQDRQFILSSKKLLLSDSGFYLCAWSVEPIGTSGRPAYNEQFFGPGTRLTVL.